The 11 T cell receptor beta chains below come from one sample, sequenced in a study of OX40 agonist ivuxolimab in advanced cancers. TCRdb's copy holds only in-frame clones and misses some; the assay was immunoSEQ multiplex PCR. The table has 55,000 to 60,000 clones, about 90% seen once; the top ten hold about 3.3%. The sequencing used CD4+ or CD8+ T cells sorted from blood, collected in a trial of the OX40 agonist ivuxolimab. These receptors were collected from an adult with an advanced solid tumor such as melanoma, head and neck, liver or kidney cancer.

This sequence joins TRBV10-3 and TRBJ2-7; D perhaps matches TRBD2 (6 bases). Trimming left V 10 bases short and J 2 bases short, with 18 bases between. Germline-derived CDR1 and CDR2 are ENHRY and SYGVKD. The CDR3 is made up of 14 amino acids. CDR3 in DNA: TGTGCCACCTACGCGGGGCTACCTACCTACGAGCAGTACTTC. This translates into CATYAGLPTYEQYF.

The gene calls are TRBV7-6 and TRBJ2-5; D remains unclear. CDR1 and CDR2 (germline): SGHVS, FNYEAQ. The CDR3 has 12 residues. V was trimmed by 0 bases and J by 1 base, leaving 0 bases between them. The CDR3 region has the DNA TGTGCCAGCAGCTTAGCCCAAGAGACCCAGTACTTC. This encodes CASSLAQETQYF.

The chain carries TRBV7-8 and TRBJ2-7, with TRBD1 matching 7 bases. Trimming took 5 bases from V and 3 from J; bases not matched to a gene: 7. The germline V gene has CDR1 SGHVS and CDR2 FQNEAQ. CDR3 size: 14 residues. The CDR3 DNA reads TGTGCCAGCAGCCCACCGGGACAGCGCTACGAGCAGTACTTC. It translates to CASSPPGQRYEQYF.

This clone was found once. The chain is built from TRBV29-1 and TRBJ2-1, with 7 bases fitting TRBD1. Per the germline V gene, CDR1 is SQVTM and CDR2 is ANQGSEA. The J segment lost 13 bases and the V segment lost 8 bases, leaving 20 bases of the junction unmatched. This CDR3 spans 14 amino acids. CDR3 bases: TGCAGCCAAACCGGGACAGCCGGTCGGGTTCGTCAGTTCTTC. This encodes CSQTGTAGRVRQFF.

The chain is built from TRBV6-6 and TRBJ1-6; D remains unclear. Germline lookup yields CDR1 MNHNY and CDR2 SVGAGI (reference sequence). Trimming removed 7 bases from V and 4 bases from J, with 8 bases in between. CDR3 length: 13 residues. Here the CDR3 reads CASKLQYNSPLHF. In DNA, the CDR3 is TGTGCCAGCAAGTTGCAATATAATTCACCCCTCCACTTT.

The J gene is TRBJ1-2, the V gene TRBV19; no definite D call. Germline CDR1 and CDR2: LNHDA and SQIVND (reference sequence). Deletions cut 5 bases from V and 4 bases from J, with 8 bases between. This CDR3 contains 12 residues. This CDR3 reads CASSRTSYGYTF. Written as DNA, the CDR3 is TGTGCCAGTAGTCGGACGTCCTATGGCTACACCTTC.

This chain connects TRBV4-1 to TRBJ2-7; D unresolved. CDR3 size: 14 residues. Per germline, CDR1 MGHRA and CDR2 YSYEKL. Trimming cost V 1 base and J 2 bases, with 9 bases left between them. CDR3 in DNA: TGCGCCAGCAGCCAAGTCGGTGGGACCTACGAGCAGTACTTC. Translated: CASSQVGGTYEQYF.

V and J are TRBV11-2 and TRBJ1-1; TRBD1 might be the D (5 bases). Between the trimmed V and J ends, which lost 2 bases and 3 bases, there was a span of 10 bases. From germline, CDR1 is SGHAT and CDR2 FQNNGV. CDR3 length: 14 amino acids. DNA for the CDR3: TGTGCCAGCAGCTTACAGGGCGGGGACACTGAAGCTTTCTTT. Amino acids: CASSLQGGDTEAFF.

The chain carries TRBV10-3 and TRBJ2-1; D call uncertain. This CDR3 has 11 amino acids. The V end lost 10 bases, the J end lost 8 bases, and 12 bases lay between the germline ends. The germline gives CDR1 ENHRY, CDR2 SYGVKD. CDR3 loop: CATGEDDEQFF. CDR3 DNA: TGTGCCACCGGTGAGGACGATGAGCAGTTCTTC.

The chain has TRBV29-1 and TRBJ2-2; D ambiguous. V lost 0 bases to trimming and J lost 6 bases, with 5 bases between them. The CDR3 runs 12 residues. Germline values: CDR1 SQVTM, CDR2 ANQGSEA. The CDR3 coding sequence is TGCAGCGTTGAAGATCTTCCCGGGGAGCTGTTTTTT. Protein sequence: CSVEDLPGELFF.

The chain uses TRBV11-2 and TRBJ2-7; 11 nucleotides align to TRBD2. The trim removed 5 bases at V and 4 bases at J, leaving 4 bases unmatched. This CDR3 contains 14 residues. CDR1 is SGHAT, CDR2 FQNNGV, per germline. The CDR3 here is CASSPTSGVYEQYF. In nucleotides, the CDR3 is TGTGCCAGCAGCCCGACTAGCGGGGTGTACGAGCAGTACTTC.